These T cell receptor beta chains were read from a single sample in a study of response to subunit inactivated influenza vaccine. From the RT-PCR reads, TCRdb called clonotypes with MiXCR, one entry per CDR3 protein. The data contain roughly 500,000 distinct CDR3 sequences, about 25% of them singletons. The specimen comprised CD4+ T cells sorted from PBMCs, sampled about 5 days after vaccination. These receptors all come from a man aged 50 to 60 who received an inactivated influenza vaccine. Each CDR3 is given with its conserved first and last residue. A D gene is named only where the DNA matches it firmly. Clone size, where shown, is once, few, many, or a class for clones that have expanded.

- TRBJ2-2 few TRBV5-1 TGCGCCAGCAGCCTTCGGGGGTATACCGGGGAGCTGTTTTTT CASSLRGYTGELFF
- TRBJ1-5 - TRBV21-1 TGTGCCAGCAGCAAAGGGGCGGACAGGGTTTTGGTGCAGCCCCAGCATTTT CASSKGADRVLVQPQHF
- TRBJ1-1 few TRBV6-5 TGTGCCAGCAGTTACCTCGGATGGGGCACTGAAGCTTTCTTT CASSYLGWGTEAFF
- TRBJ2-7 - TRBV14 TGTGCCAGCAGCCAAGTGACGGCGGACTACGAGCAGTACTTC CASSQVTADYEQYF
- TRBJ1-3 - TRBV6-5 TGTGCCAGCAGTTCTTTGGGTGTCGGGGTTGGAAACACCATATATTTT CASSSLGVGVGNTIYF
TRBD2 TRBJ2-7 - TRBV20-1 TGCAGTGCTAGAGATACCCTAGCGGGAGATCTGGGCGAGCAGTACTTC CSARDTLAGDLGEQYF
- TRBJ2-7 - TRBV9 TGTGCCAGCAGCGTATCCCCAGACTCCTACGAGCAGTACTTC CASSVSPDSYEQYF
- TRBJ2-2 - TRBV21-1 TGTGCCGTGAACCCCCCCAGGTTCGGGAAAAACACCGGGGAGCTGTTTTTT CAVNPPRFGKNTGELFF
TRBD2 TRBJ2-1 - TRBV28 TGTGCCAGCAGGACTAGCGGTAACTACAATGAGCAGTTCTTC CASRTSGNYNEQFF
- TRBJ2-5 few TRBV5-1 TGCGCCAGCAGCCCCAGGGTACGCCGAGAGACCCAGTACTTC CASSPRVRRETQYF
- TRBJ2-7 - TRBV9 TGTGCCAGCAGCGTAGCCGAGCAGGACCGCTCCTACGAGCAGTACTTC CASSVAEQDRSYEQYF
- TRBJ1-1 - TRBV20-1 TGCAGTGCTCAGAAGGGGGTGTTGGACACTGAAGCTTTCTTT CSAQKGVLDTEAFF
TRBD1 TRBJ1-2 few TRBV20-1 TGCAGTGCTAGAGAGGGACAGAACTATGGCTACACCTTC CSAREGQNYGYTF
TRBD2 TRBJ2-7 - TRBV20-1 TGCAGTGCTTGTAGCGGGAGTGGGACCTACGAGCAGTACTTC CSACSGSGTYEQYF
TRBD2 TRBJ2-1 - TRBV20-1 TGCAGTGCTAGAGAAGGGATAGCGGGAGGGCTTAATGAGCAGTTCTTC CSAREGIAGGLNEQFF
TRBD2 TRBJ2-3 few TRBV6-1 TGTGCCAGCAGTGAAACAAGCGGGAGGGCCGGAGATACGCAGTATTTT CASSETSGRAGDTQYF
- TRBJ2-1 - TRBV12-3/TRBV12-4 TGTGCCAGCAGTCCCGGGATAACGGGGTCGTACAATGAGCAGTTCTTC CASSPGITGSYNEQFF
- TRBJ2-2 - TRBV4-1 TGCGCCAGCAGCCAAGAGGACGTCGGAACCGCGGAGCTGTTTTTT CASSQEDVGTAELFF
- TRBJ2-1 few TRBV10-3 TGTGCCATCAAGGGCCAGCGGGACAATGAGCAGTTCTTC CAIKGQRDNEQFF
TRBD2 TRBJ2-3 - TRBV10-3 TGTGCCATCGGGGGGGGAGATACGCAGTATTTT CAIGGGDTQYF
TRBD2 TRBJ2-1 - TRBV18 TGTGCCAGCTCACCCCTACGACTAGCGGGAGGAACTGAGCAGTTCTTC CASSPLRLAGGTEQFF
TRBD2 TRBJ2-1 - TRBV5-1 TGCGCCAGCAGCCCCGGGACTAACCCTAACAATGAGCAGTTCTTC CASSPGTNPNNEQFF
TRBD1 TRBJ2-1 - TRBV6-2/TRBV6-3 TGTGCCAGCAGGAGCCTGGGGACAGACAACAATGAGCAGTTCTTC CASRSLGTDNNEQFF
TRBD2 TRBJ2-3 few TRBV29-1 TGCAGCGCCCCCCCATATGCGGGAGAAACAGATACGCAGTATTTT CSAPPYAGETDTQYF
- TRBJ2-5 - TRBV7-8 TGTGCCAGCAGCTTAATAGGGACATGGGAGACCCAGTACTTC CASSLIGTWETQYF
- TRBJ1-2 - TRBV7-2 TGTGCCAGCAGCTTCCAGGGAAGGGACGGTGGCTACACCTTC CASSFQGRDGGYTF
- TRBJ2-7 - TRBV7-8 TGTGCCAGCAGCTTATTACGGGGCAGCACCTACGAGCAGTACTTC CASSLLRGSTYEQYF
- TRBJ2-5 few TRBV6-6 TGTGCCAGCAATAGGACTCCCCAAGAGACCCAGTACTTC CASNRTPQETQYF
- TRBJ2-5 - TRBV6-2/TRBV6-3 TGTGCCAGCAAATCCGTTCCGAACGTGGAGACCCAGTACTTC CASKSVPNVETQYF
- TRBJ1-4 - TRBV20-1 TGCAGTGCTAGGCGTTCCGGATCAACTAATGAAAAACTGTTTTTT CSARRSGSTNEKLFF
- TRBJ2-7 - TRBV7-3 TGTGCCAGCAGCTTAAGTTCGGGAACTAGGGAGCAGTACTTC CASSLSSGTREQYF
- TRBJ1-3 few TRBV12-3/TRBV12-4 TGTGCCAGCACCCAACCTGGCCAGGGAGGAAACACCATATATTTT CASTQPGQGGNTIYF
- TRBJ2-7 - TRBV7-2 TGTGCCAGCACCAGGACGTTTTCCTACGAGCAGTACTTC CASTRTFSYEQYF
TRBD1 TRBJ2-5 few TRBV4-3 TGCGCCAGCAGCCAAGATCCAGGGGGAAAGACCCAGTACTTC CASSQDPGGKTQYF
TRBD2 TRBJ2-5 - TRBV11-2 TGTGCCAGCAGCAAAACTAGCGGGAGGACTGAGACCCAGTACTTC CASSKTSGRTETQYF
- TRBJ2-2 few TRBV20-1 TGCAGTGCTAGAGGTGCACAGGCGGCGGGGGAGCTGTTTTTT CSARGAQAAGELFF
TRBD2 TRBJ2-7 - TRBV27 TGTGCCAGCAGTTTATCCGGGACTAGCGGGAGTAACGAGCAGTACTTC CASSLSGTSGSNEQYF
TRBD2 TRBJ2-1 - TRBV20-1 TGCAGTGCTAGCCGGGACTATGGAAAGCAGTTCTTC CSASRDYGKQFF
TRBD2 TRBJ2-3 - TRBV4-3 TGCGCCAGCAGCCAAGAAATCACTAGCGCAGATACGCAGTATTTT CASSQEITSADTQYF
TRBD2 TRBJ2-7 few TRBV7-9 TGTGCCAGCAGCTCCTCGAGCCTAGCGGGAGACGGGCAGTACTTC CASSSSSLAGDGQYF